A selection of T cell receptor beta chains follows, all from one sample in a study of blood T cell repertoires in COVID-19. Clones were read by immunoSEQ multiplex PCR, and TCRdb kept only the in-frame ones, dropping some. The data hold tens of thousands of clones, with about four fifths observed a single time. Sequenced: peripheral blood. All receptors come from a man older than 75 with acute or convalescent COVID-19. The CDR3 runs from the conserved cysteine through the conserved F or W. Each record gives: V gene, clone size, D gene, CDR3 length, J gene, CDR3 protein, CDR3 DNA. The D gene is left open where the match is weak. Where a row states a size, it is once, few, many or the class of an expanded clone; other rows omit it.

TRBV5-1	NA	NA	15	TRBJ1-6	CASSLEGQTNSPLHF	TGCGCCAGCAGCTTGGAAGGACAGACGAATTCACCCCTCCACTTT
TRBV7-2	NA	NA	14	TRBJ1-1	CASSLGDRGTEAFF	TGTGCCAGCAGCCTCGGAGATCGGGGCACTGAAGCTTTCTTT
TRBV2	NA	TRBD1	14	TRBJ2-1	CASSSGQGRNEQFF	TGTGCCAGCAGCTCTGGACAGGGTAGGAATGAGCAGTTCTTC
TRBV7-9	NA	NA	13	TRBJ1-1	CASSLTLDTEAFF	TGTGCCAGCAGCTTAACTCTGGACACTGAAGCTTTCTTT
TRBV2	NA	TRBD1	14	TRBJ1-6	CASRTGTGRSPLHF	TGTGCCAGCAGGACGGGGACAGGTCGATCACCCCTCCACTTT
TRBV10-3	few	TRBD2	16	TRBJ2-3	CAISETLAVHTDTQYF	TGTGCCATCAGTGAGACCCTAGCGGTGCACACAGATACGCAGTATTTT
TRBV19	NA	NA	11	TRBJ1-4	CASTGVEKLFF	TGTGCCAGTACCGGGGTTGAAAAACTGTTTTTT
TRBV2	NA	TRBD1	13	TRBJ1-2	CASSLTGNYGYTF	TGTGCCAGCAGTCTGACAGGGAACTATGGCTACACCTTC
TRBV6-7	once	NA	16	TRBJ1-1	CASSYSCGRENTEAFF	TGTGCCAGCAGTTACTCTTGCGGCAGAGAGAACACTGAAGCTTTCTTT
TRBV10-2	NA	NA	15	TRBJ1-2	CASSERADTIYGYTF	TGCGCCAGCAGTGAGAGGGCGGACACAATCTATGGCTACACCTTC
TRBV30	NA	NA	13	TRBJ1-6	CAWSFLVNSPLHF	TGTGCCTGGAGTTTCCTCGTAAATTCACCCCTCCACTTT
TRBV15	NA	TRBD2	12	TRBJ2-1	CATSPRGGEQFF	TGTGCCACCAGCCCCCGCGGGGGTGAGCAGTTCTTC
TRBV5-1	NA	NA	14	TRBJ1-2	CASSLEARGNGYTF	TGCGCCAGCAGCTTGGAGGCTCGAGGGAATGGCTACACCTTC
TRBV13	NA	NA	16	TRBJ1-2	CASSLGREGRDYGYTF	TGTGCCAGCAGCTTAGGCCGTGAGGGGAGGGACTATGGCTACACCTTC